What follows describes a single T cell receptor beta chain. V trimming: 7 bases; J trimming: 0 bases; junction bases outside the gene matches: 18. From germline, CDR1 is LNHDA and CDR2 SQIVND (reference sequence). The CDR3 totals 21 residues. Original processing notes: Cell counts per sample came from amplifying reference gene primers. Clones were read by immunoSEQ multiplex PCR, and TCRdb kept only the in-frame ones, dropping some. V and J calls and clone size are those listed in that table; D and trimming were worked out from the DNA. The table records hundreds of thousands of clones, around nine tenths of them present only once. The data derive from a study of blood T cell repertoires in COVID-19. Background on the study: Both acute and convalescent COVID-19 samples were obtained from the United States, Italy and Spain. PBMCs, B-cell-depleted T cells, or T cells were the source of the cDNA or gDNA that made up the material.

Material: PBMCs or T cells enriched from blood (not recorded which). The TCR originated in a woman under 40 who had recovered from COVID-19. The chain joins TRBV19 to TRBJ2-6; 10 nucleotides agree with TRBD1. The CDR3 loop reads CASTRWGAPGQGHSGANVLTF. The CDR3 coding sequence is TGTGCCAGTACCCGCTGGGGGGCCCCGGGACAGGGGCACTCTGGGGCCAACGTCCTGACTTTC. The entire variable domain, with the rest obtained from reference TRBV19 and TRBJ2-6, is as follows: DGGITQSPKYLFRKEGQNVTLSCEQNLNHDAMYWYRQDPGQGLRLIYYSQIVNDFQKGDIAEGYSVSREKKESFPLTVTSAQKNPTAFYLCASTRWGAPGQGHSGANVLTFGAGSRLTVL.